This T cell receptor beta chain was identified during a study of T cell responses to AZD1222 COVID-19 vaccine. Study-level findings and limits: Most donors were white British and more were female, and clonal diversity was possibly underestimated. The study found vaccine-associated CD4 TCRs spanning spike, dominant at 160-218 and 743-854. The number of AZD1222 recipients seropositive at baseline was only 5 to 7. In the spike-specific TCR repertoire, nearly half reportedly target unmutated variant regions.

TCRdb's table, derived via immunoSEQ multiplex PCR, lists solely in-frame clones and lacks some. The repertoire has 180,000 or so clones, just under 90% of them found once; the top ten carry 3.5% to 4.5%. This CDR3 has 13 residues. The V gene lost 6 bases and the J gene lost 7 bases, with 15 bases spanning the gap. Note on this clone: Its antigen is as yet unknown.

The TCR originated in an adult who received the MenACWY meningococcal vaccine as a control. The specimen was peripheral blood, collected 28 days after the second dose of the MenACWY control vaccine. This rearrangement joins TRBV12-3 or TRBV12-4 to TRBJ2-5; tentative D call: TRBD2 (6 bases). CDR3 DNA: TGTGCCAGCAGGGGAGGACCGTGGAGGACCCAGTACTTC. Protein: CASRGGPWRTQYF.